This entry lists 6 T cell receptor beta chains sequenced from one sample in a study of CD8 T cells in Susac syndrome. Random hexamers were used to reverse transcribe roughly 0.45 to 1 ug of RNA. TCRdb ran MiXCR on the immunoSEQ multiplex PCR reads and lists one entry per CDR3 protein. The data hold under 200,000 distinct CDR3 sequences, with 85% to 95% observed a single time. The sample taken for sequencing was CD8+ T cells from PBMCs. These receptors were collected from a human donor with multiple sclerosis.

A single count supports this clonotype. V and J are TRBV12-3 or TRBV12-4 and TRBJ2-1; D may match TRBD1 or TRBD2 (6 bases each). Between the trimmed V and J ends, which lost 6 bases and 9 bases, there was a span of 15 bases. The CDR3 has 13 residues. The CDR3 DNA reads as TGTGCCAGCAGGGGGGTAGGGGGAGGTGAGCAGTTCTTC. It yields the protein CASRGVGGGEQFF.

The chain recombines TRBV25-1 with TRBJ2-7, with D maybe TRBD2 (6 bases). The CDR3 has 11 residues. V was clipped by 6 bases and J by 13 bases, with 16 bases between them. Per the germline V gene, CDR1 is MGHDK and CDR2 is SYGVNS. The DNA of the CDR3 is TGTGCCAGCAGCTCCCCCGCGGGACGTTACTTC. Protein sequence: CASSSPAGRYF.

The rearrangement uses TRBV12-3 or TRBV12-4 and TRBJ2-7, with 8 positions matching TRBD1. V dropped 6 bases and J dropped 5; count of bases not matched to a gene: 6. This CDR3 comprises 13 residues. CDR3 region: CASSRTGTHEQYF. The CDR3 nucleotides are TGTGCCAGCAGCCGGACAGGGACGCACGAGCAGTACTTC.

The DNA of the CDR3 is TGTGCCAGCAGCGGAGGGGATATCAGCTCCTACGAGCAGTACTTC. It codes for CASSGGDISSYEQYF. The rearrangement links TRBV7-8 to TRBJ2-7, with D possibly matching TRBD2 (6 bases). Germline lookup yields CDR1 SGHVS and CDR2 FQNEAQ. V was pared by 5 bases and J by 0 bases, with 14 bases between. The CDR3 loop spans 15 amino acids.

The chain is built from TRBV5-1 and TRBJ2-1; 7 nucleotides match TRBD1. The V segment lost 4 bases and the J segment 9 bases; nucleotides outside the gene matches: 10. Germline V gene sequence: CDR1 SGHRS, CDR2 YFSETQ. There are 14 residues in the CDR3. In nucleotides, the CDR3 is TGCGCCAGCAGCGGAGAGACAGGGTTCGGTGAGCAGTTCTTC. Its protein product is CASSGETGFGEQFF.

The chain links TRBV24-1 to TRBJ2-7; D uncertain. In germline, CDR1 is KGHDR, CDR2 SFDVKD. CDR3 length: 11 residues. The V end lost 9 bases, the J end lost 7 bases, and 12 bases lay between the germline ends. The CDR3 here is CATRYQMEQYF. DNA for the CDR3: TGTGCCACCCGTTATCAAATGGAGCAGTACTTC.